The count of the clone carrying this TCR beta chain is one. Authors' analysis steps: Amplification with reference gene primers provided the estimates of nucleated cell counts. Sequencing used immunoSEQ multiplex PCR; TCRdb keeps in-frame clones, though not all of them. Clone size and the V and J calls come from that table; the DNA yielded D and trimming. This table holds a few hundred thousand clones, 75% to 90% found once. These data belong to a study of blood T cell repertoires in COVID-19. The wider study: The origin of the acute and convalescent COVID-19 samples was the United States, Italy and Spain. Sources were T cells, B-cell-depleted T cells, or PBMCs; the material itself was cDNA or gDNA.

Germline V gives CDR1 LNHDA, CDR2 SQIVND (reference sequence). With 8 bases removed from V and 7 bases from J, the gap between germline ends came to 14 bases. This CDR3 region has 13 residues. The clonotype was recovered from a man aged 25-45 years with active or convalescent COVID-19. The J gene is TRBJ1-4, the V gene TRBV19; tentative D call: TRBD1 (5 bases). Sequenced sample: peripheral blood. The CDR3 loop reads CASWGLIGEKLFF. The CDR3 nucleotides are TGTGCCAGTTGGGGCCTTATCGGTGAAAAACTGTTTTTT.